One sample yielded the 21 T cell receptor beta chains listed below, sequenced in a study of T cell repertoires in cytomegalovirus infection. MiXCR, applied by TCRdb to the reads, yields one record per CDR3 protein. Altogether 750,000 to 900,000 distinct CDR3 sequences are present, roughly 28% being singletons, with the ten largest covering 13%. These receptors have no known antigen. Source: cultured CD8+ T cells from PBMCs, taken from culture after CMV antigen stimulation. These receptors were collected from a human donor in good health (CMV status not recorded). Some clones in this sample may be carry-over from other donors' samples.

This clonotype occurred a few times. CDR3 bases: TGTGCCAGCAGCTTAACACAGGGGGCCGACAATGAGCAGTTCTTC. Residues: CASSLTQGADNEQFF. The chain couples TRBV7-9 to TRBJ2-1; 9 bases line up with TRBD1. The ends lost 2 bases at V and 5 bases at J; junction bases unmatched: 4. The CDR3 has 15 residues. The germline V gene has CDR1 SEHNR and CDR2 FQNEAQ (reference sequence). The whole variable domain, remainder taken from reference TRBV7-9 and TRBJ2-1, is DTGVSQNPRHKITKRGQNVTFRCDPISEHNRLYWYRQTLGQGPEFLTYFQNEAQLEKSRLLSDRFSAERPKGSFSTLEIQRTEQGDSAMYLCASSLTQGADNEQFFGPGTRLTVL.

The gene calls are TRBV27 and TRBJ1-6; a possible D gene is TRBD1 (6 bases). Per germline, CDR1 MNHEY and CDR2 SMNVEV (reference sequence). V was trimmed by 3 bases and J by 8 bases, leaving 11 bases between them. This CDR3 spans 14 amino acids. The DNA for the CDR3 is TGTGCCAGCAGTTTGTCGGGGGGCGATTCACCCCTCCACTTT. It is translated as CASSLSGGDSPLHF.

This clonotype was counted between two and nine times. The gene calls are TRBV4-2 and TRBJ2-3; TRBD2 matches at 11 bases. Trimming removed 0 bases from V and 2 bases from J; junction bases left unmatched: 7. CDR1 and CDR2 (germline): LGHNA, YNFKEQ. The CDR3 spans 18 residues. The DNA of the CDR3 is TGTGCCAGCAGCCAAGATCCGCCTAGCGGGGGGTACACAGATACGCAGTATTTT. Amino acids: CASSQDPPSGGYTDTQYF.

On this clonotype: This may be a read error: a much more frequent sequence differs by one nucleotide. CDR3 region: CASRWDTGELFF. Here the CDR3 DNA reads TGTGCCAGCAGGTGGGACACCGGGGAGCTGTTTTTT. The V and J genes are TRBV6-5 and TRBJ2-2; D is unresolved. From germline, CDR1 is MNHEY and CDR2 SVGAGI. Trimming stripped 6 bases from V and 3 bases from J, with 5 bases between. There are 12 residues in the CDR3.

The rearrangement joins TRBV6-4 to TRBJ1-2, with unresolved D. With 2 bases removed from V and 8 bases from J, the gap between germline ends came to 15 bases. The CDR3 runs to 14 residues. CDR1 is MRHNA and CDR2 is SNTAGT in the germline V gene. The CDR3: CASSDSGPTGGYTF. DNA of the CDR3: TGTGCCAGCAGTGACAGCGGGCCTACCGGGGGCTACACCTTC.

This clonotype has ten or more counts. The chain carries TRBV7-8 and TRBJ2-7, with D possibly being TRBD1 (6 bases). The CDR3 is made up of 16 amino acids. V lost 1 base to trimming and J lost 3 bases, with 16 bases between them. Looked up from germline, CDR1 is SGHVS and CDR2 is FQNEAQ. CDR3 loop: CASSLVARGHSYEQYF. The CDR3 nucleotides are TGTGCCAGCAGCTTAGTGGCTCGGGGACATAGCTACGAGCAGTACTTC. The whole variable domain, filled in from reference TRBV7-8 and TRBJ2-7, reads GAGVSQSPRYKVAKRGQDVALRCDPISGHVSLFWYQQALGQGPEFLTYFQNEAQLDKSGLPSDRFFAERPEGSVSTLKIQRTQQEDSAVYLCASSLVARGHSYEQYFGPGTRLTVT.

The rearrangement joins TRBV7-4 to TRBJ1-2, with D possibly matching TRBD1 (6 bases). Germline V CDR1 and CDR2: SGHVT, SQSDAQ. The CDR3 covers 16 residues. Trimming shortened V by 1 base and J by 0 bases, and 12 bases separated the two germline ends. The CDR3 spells CASSLGAGAANYGYTF. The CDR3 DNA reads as TGTGCCAGCAGCTTAGGGGCAGGGGCCGCTAACTATGGCTACACCTTC.

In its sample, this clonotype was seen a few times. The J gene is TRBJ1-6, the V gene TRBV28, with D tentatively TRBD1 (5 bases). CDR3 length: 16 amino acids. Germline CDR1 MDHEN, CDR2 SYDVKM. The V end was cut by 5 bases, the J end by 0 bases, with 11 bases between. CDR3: CASSSRGFSYNSPLHF. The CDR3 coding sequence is TGTGCCAGCAGTAGTAGGGGATTCTCCTATAATTCACCCCTCCACTTT.

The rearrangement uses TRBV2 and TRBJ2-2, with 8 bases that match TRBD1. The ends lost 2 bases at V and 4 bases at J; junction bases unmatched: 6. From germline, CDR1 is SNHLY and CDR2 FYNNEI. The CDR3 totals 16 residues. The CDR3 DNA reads TGTGCCAGCAGTGAACGTCAGGGGGCGTTCACCGGGGAGCTGTTTTTT. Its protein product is CASSERQGAFTGELFF.

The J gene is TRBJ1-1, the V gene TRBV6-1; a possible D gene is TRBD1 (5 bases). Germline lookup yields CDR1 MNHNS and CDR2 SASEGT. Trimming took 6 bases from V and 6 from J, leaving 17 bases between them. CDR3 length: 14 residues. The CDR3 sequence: CASRERTVGAEAFF. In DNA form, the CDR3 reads TGTGCCAGCAGGGAACGGACGGTAGGGGCTGAAGCTTTCTTT.

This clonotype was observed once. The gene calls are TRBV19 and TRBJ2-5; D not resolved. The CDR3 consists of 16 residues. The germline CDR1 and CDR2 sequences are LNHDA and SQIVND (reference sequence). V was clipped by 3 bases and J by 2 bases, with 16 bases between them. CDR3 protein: CASSIGYMSSQETQYF. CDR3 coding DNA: TGTGCCAGTAGTATTGGGTACATGTCCTCGCAAGAGACCCAGTACTTC.

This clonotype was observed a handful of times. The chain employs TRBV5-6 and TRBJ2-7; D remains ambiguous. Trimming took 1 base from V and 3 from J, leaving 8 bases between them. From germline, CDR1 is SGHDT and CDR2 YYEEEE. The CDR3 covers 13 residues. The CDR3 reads CASSLNIDYEQYF. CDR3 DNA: TGTGCCAGCAGCTTGAATATAGACTACGAGCAGTACTTC.

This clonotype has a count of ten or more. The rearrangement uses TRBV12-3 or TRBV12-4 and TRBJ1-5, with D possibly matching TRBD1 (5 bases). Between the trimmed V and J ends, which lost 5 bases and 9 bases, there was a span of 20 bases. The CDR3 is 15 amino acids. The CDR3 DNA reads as TGTGCCAGCAGTACCGGGACCGCCTCAGGGCGGCCCCAGCATTTT. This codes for CASSTGTASGRPQHF.

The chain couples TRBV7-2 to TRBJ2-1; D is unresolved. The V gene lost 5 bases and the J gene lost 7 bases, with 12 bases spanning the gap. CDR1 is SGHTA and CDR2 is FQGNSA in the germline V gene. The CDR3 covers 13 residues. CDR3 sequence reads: CASSPRIINEQFF. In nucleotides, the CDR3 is TGTGCCAGCAGCCCGAGGATCATAAATGAGCAGTTCTTC.

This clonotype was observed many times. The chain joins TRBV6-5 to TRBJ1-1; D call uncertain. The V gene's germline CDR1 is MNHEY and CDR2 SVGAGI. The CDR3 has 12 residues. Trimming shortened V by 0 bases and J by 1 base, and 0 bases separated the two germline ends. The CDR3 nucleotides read TGTGCCAGCAGTTACTCGAACACTGAAGCTTTCTTT. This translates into CASSYSNTEAFF.

The DNA for the CDR3 is TGTGCCAGCAGTTACTCATTCGGGGGACCCACAGATACGCAGTATTTT. It translates to CASSYSFGGPTDTQYF. The chain couples TRBV6-6 to TRBJ2-3; D perhaps matches TRBD2 (6 bases). The CDR3 loop spans 16 amino acids. With 0 bases removed from V and 2 bases from J, the gap between germline ends came to 12 bases. Germline lookup yields CDR1 MNHNY and CDR2 SVGAGI (reference sequence).

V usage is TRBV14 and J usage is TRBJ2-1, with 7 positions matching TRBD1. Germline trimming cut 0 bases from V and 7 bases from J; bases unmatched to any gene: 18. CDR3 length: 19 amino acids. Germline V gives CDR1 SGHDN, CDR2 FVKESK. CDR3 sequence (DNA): TGTGCCAGCAGCCAAGAGGATTGGTACGGGACAGAGGCAACGAATGAGCAGTTCTTC. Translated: CASSQEDWYGTEATNEQFF.

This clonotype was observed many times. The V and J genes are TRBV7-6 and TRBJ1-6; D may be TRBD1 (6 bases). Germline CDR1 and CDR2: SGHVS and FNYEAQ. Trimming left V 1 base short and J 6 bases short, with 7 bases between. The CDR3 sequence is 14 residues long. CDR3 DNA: TGTGCCAGCAGCTTAGGACAGGTTAATTCACCCCTCCACTTT. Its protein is CASSLGQVNSPLHF. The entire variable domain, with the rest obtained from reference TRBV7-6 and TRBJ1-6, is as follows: GAGVSQSPRYKVTKRGQDVALRCDPISGHVSLYWYRQALGQGPEFLTYFNYEAQQDKSGLPNDRFSAERPEGSISTLTIQRTEQRDSAMYRCASSLGQVNSPLHFGNGTRLTVT.

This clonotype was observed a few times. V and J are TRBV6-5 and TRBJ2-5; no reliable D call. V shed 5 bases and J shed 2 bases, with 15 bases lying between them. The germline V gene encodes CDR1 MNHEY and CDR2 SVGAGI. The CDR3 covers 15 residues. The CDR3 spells CASSPTILTQETQYF. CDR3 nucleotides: TGTGCCAGCAGTCCCACCATACTGACTCAAGAGACCCAGTACTTC.

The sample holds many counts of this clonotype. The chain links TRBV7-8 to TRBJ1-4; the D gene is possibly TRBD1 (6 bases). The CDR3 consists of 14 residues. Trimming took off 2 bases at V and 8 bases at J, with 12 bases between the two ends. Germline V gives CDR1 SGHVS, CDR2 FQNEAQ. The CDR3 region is CASSLITGREKLFF. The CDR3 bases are TGTGCCAGCAGCTTAATTACAGGGAGGGAAAAACTGTTTTTT.

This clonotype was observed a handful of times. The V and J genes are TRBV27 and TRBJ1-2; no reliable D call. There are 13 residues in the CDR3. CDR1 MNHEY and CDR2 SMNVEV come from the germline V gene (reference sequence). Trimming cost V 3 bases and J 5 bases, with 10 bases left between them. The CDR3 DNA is TGTGCCAGCAGTTTCCTGGGAGGTTATGGCTACACCTTC. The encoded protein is CASSFLGGYGYTF.